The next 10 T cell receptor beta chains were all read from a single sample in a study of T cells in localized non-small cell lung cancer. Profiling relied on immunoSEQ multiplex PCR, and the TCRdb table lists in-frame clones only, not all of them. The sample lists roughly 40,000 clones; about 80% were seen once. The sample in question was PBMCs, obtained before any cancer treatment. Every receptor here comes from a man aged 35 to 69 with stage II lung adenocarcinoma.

The CDR3 spells CASSLDRTDTQYF. For the CDR3, the DNA is TGTGCCAGCAGCCTGGACAGAACAGATACGCAGTATTTT. The rearrangement links TRBV7-2 to TRBJ2-3, with a tentative D call TRBD1 (6 bases). This CDR3 contains 13 residues. V shed 5 bases and J shed 3 bases, with 9 bases lying between them. The germline V gene encodes CDR1 SGHTA and CDR2 FQGNSA.

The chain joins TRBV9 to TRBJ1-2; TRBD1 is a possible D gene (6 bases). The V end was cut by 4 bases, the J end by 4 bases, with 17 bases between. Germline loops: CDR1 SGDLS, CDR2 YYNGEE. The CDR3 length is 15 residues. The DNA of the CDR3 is TGTGCCAGCAGCAAGGTTGGGGGCCGAGGCTATGGCTACACCTTC. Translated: CASSKVGGRGYGYTF.

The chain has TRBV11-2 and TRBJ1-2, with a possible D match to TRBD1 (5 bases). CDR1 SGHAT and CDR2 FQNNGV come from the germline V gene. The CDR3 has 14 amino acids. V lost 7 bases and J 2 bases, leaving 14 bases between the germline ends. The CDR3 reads CASTTGGGNYGYTF. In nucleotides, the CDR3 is TGTGCCAGCACCACCGGCGGGGGGAACTATGGCTACACCTTC.

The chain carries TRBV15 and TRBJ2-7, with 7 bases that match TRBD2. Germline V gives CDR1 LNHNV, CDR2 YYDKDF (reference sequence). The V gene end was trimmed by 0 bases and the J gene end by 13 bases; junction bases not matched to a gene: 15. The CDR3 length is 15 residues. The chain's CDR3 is CATSRDLGGAGPSYF. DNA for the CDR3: TGTGCCACCAGCAGAGATCTCGGGGGAGCGGGGCCCTCCTACTTC.

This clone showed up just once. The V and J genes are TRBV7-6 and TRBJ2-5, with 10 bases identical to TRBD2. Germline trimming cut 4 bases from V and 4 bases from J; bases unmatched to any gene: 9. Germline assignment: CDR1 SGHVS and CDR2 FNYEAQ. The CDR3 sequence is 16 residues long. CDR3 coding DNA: TGTGCCAGCAGCTATCTCGGACTAGCGGAGCTAGAGACCCAGTACTTC. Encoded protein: CASSYLGLAELETQYF.

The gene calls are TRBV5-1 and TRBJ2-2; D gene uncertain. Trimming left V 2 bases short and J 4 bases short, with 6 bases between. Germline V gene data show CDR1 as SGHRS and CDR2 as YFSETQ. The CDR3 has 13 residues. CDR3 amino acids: CASSFSSTGELFF. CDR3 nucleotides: TGCGCCAGCAGCTTCTCTAGCACCGGGGAGCTGTTTTTT.

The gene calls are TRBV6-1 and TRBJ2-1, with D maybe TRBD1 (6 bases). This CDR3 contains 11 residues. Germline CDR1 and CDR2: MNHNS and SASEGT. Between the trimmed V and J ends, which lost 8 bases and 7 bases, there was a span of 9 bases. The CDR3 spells CASRQVNEQFF. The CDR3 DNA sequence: TGTGCCAGCCGACAGGTGAATGAGCAGTTCTTC.

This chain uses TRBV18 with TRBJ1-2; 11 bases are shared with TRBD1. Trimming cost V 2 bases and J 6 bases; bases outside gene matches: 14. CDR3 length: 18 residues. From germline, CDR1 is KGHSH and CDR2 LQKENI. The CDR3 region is CASSPASLGQGGGNGYTF. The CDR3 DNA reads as TGTGCCAGCTCACCAGCTTCCTTGGGACAGGGGGGCGGAAATGGCTACACCTTC.

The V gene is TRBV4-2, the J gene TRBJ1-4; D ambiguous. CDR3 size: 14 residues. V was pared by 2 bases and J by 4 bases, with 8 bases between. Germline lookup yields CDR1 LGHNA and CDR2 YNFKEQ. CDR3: CASSQNGLNEKLFF. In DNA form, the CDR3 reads TGTGCCAGCAGCCAAAACGGCCTTAATGAAAAACTGTTTTTT.

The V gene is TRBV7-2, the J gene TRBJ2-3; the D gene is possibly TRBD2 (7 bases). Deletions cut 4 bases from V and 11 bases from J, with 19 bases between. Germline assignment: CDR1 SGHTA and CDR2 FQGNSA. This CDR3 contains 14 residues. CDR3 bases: TGTGCCAGCAGCTACTCTAAGTGGCGGGGGCTGCAGTATTTT. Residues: CASSYSKWRGLQYF. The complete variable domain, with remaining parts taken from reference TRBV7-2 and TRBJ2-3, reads GAGVSQSPSNKVTEKGKDVELRCDPISGHTALYWYRQSLGQGLEFLIYFQGNSAPDKSGLPSDRFSAERTGGSVSTLTIQRTQQEDSAVYLCASSYSKWRGLQYFGPGTRLTVL.